The sequence of this T cell receptor (beta chain) was determined in a study of blood T cells in healthy people across ages. Study findings and constraints: Across the age range, TCR beta diversity per million T cells fell in a roughly linear way.

Each donor had around 9.2 milliliters of peripheral blood drawn. Total RNA was extracted at no less than 6 micrograms per sample. The authors ran a second PCR of about 6 to 11 cycles using a sample-barcoded 5' primer and a J-beta primer mix. There were at least 2.5 million CDR3-containing paired-end reads obtained from each sample. TCRdb re-called the 5' RACE reads with MiXCR, one entry per CDR3 protein. In the table there are 1.8 million or so distinct CDR3 sequences, more than 35% of which are singletons. Only a few counts were recorded for this clonotype. Its antigen is not identified. V was clipped by 5 bases and J by 1 base, with 13 bases between them. This CDR3 is 15 amino acids long.

The source material was blood. This TCR derives from a human donor in good health. The chain couples TRBV12-3 or TRBV12-4 to TRBJ2-3; TRBD1 is a possible D gene (5 bases). The CDR3 DNA follows: TGTGCCAGCAGTGCAGGGTTTTTTCGCACAGATACGCAGTATTTT. This encodes CASSAGFFRTDTQYF.